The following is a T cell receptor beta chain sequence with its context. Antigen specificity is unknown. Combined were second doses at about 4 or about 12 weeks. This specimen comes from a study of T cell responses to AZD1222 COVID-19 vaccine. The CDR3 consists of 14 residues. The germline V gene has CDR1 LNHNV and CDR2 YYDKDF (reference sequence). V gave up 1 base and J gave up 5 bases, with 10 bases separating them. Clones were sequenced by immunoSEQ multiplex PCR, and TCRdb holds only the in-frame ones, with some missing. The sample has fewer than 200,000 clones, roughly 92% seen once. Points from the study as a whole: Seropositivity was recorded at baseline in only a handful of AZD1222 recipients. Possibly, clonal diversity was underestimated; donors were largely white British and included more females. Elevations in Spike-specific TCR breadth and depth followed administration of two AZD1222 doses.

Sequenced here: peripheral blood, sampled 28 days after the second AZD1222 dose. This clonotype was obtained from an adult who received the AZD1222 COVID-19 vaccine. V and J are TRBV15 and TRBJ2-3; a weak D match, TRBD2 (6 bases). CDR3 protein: CATSRAGVRDTQYF. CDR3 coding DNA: TGTGCCACCAGCAGAGCGGGGGTGCGAGATACGCAGTATTTT.